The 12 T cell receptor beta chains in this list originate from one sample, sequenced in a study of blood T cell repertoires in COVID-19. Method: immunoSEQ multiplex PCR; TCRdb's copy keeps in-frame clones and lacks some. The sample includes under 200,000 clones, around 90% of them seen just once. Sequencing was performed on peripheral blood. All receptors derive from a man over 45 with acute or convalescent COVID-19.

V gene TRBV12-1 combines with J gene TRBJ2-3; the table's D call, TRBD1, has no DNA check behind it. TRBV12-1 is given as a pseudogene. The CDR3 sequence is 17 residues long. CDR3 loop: CASSFALQGPSTDTQYF. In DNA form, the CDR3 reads TGTGCCAGCAGCTTTGCCCTACAGGGACCCAGCACAGATACGCAGTATTTT.

The CDR3 loop is CAISPSSSYNEQFF. The CDR3 nucleotides read TGTGCCATCAGTCCCTCTAGCTCCTACAATGAGCAGTTCTTC. The rearrangement links TRBV10-3 to TRBJ2-1; D gene unclear. The length of the CDR3 is 14 residues. Germline loops: CDR1 ENHRY, CDR2 SYGVKD. V lost 5 bases, J lost 0 bases, and 8 bases lay in between.

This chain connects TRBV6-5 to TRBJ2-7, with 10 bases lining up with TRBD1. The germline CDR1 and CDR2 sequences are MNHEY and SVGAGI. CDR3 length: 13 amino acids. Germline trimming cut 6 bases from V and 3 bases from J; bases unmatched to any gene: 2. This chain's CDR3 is CASRWTGGYEQYV. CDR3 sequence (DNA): TGTGCCAGCAGATGGACAGGGGGCTACGAGCAGTACGTC.

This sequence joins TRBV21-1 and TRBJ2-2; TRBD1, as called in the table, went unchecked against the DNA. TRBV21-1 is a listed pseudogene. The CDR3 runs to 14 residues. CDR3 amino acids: CASRTGHDTGELFF. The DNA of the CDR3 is TGTGCCAGCAGGACAGGGCACGACACCGGGGAGCTGTTTTTT.

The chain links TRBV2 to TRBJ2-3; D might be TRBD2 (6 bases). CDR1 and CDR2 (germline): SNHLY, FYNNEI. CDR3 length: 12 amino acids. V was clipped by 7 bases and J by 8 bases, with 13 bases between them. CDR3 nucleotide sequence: TGTGCCAGCATCACCCGGGAGTCTACGCAGTATTTT. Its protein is CASITRESTQYF.

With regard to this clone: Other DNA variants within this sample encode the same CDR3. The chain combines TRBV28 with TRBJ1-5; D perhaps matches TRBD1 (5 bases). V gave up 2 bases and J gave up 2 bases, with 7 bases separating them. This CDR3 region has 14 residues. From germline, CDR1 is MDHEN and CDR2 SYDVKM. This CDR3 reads CASSLGTGNQPQHF. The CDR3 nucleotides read TGTGCCAGCAGTTTAGGGACTGGCAATCAGCCCCAGCATTTT.

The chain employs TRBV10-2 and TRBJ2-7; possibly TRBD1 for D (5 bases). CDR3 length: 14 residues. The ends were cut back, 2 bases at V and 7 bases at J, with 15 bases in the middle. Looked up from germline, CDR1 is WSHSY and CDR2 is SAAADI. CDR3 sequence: CASSEDRKREEQYF. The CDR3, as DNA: TGCGCCAGCAGTGAGGACAGAAAAAGGGAAGAGCAGTACTTC.

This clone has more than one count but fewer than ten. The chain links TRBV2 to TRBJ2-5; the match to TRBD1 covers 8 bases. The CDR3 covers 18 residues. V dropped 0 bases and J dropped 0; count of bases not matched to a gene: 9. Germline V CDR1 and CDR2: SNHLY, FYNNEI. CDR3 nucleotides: TGTGCCAGCAGTGAAGCGCTTCTCGGGACAGGCCACCAAGAGACCCAGTACTTC. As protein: CASSEALLGTGHQETQYF.

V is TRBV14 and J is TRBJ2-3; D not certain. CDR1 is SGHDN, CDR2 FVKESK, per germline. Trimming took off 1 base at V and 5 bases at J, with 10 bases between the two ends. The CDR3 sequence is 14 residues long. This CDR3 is CASSQGGVEDTQYF. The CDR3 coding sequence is TGTGCCAGCAGCCAAGGTGGAGTTGAAGATACGCAGTATTTT.

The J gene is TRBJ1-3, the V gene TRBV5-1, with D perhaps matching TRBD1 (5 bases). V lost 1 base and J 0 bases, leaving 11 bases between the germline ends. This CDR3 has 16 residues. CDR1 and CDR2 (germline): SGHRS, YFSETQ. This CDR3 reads CASSLRQMNSGNTIYF. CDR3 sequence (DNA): TGCGCCAGCAGCTTGAGACAGATGAACTCTGGAAACACCATATATTTT. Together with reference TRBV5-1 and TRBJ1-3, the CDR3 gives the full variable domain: KAGVTQTPRYLIKTRGQQVTLSCSPISGHRSVSWYQQTPGQGLQFLFEYFSETQRNKGNFPGRFSGRQFSNSRSEMNVSTLELGDSALYLCASSLRQMNSGNTIYFGEGSWLTVV.

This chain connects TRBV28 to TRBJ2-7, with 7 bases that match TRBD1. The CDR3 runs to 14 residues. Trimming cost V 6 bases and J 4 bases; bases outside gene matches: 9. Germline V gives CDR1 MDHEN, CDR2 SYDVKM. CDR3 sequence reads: CASSAVTGVYEQYF. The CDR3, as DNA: TGTGCCAGCAGCGCGGTCACAGGGGTATACGAGCAGTACTTC.

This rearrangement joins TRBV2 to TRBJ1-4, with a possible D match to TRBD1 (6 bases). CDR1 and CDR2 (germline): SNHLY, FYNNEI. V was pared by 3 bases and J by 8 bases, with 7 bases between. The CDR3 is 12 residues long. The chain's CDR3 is CASSEDREKLFF. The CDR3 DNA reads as TGTGCCAGCAGTGAGGACAGAGAAAAACTGTTTTTT.